Listed below are T cell receptor beta chains from one sample, sequenced in a study of cytomegalovirus exposure and HLA in healthy donors. The protocol was immunoSEQ multiplex PCR, while the TCRdb copy is restricted to in-frame clones and leaves out a portion. The data show around 150,000 clones, roughly 80% seen once. The sequencing sample was made of PBMCs. Source of these receptors: a man aged 50-60 years in good health and CMV-seropositive. CDR3s include the opening cysteine and the closing phenylalanine or tryptophan. The D gene is left open where the match is weak. Clone size is shown for a subset of rows, as once, few, many or a class of expanded clone.

cdr3_aa cdr3_nt j_call v_call clone_size d_call
CASSQDSLVYGYTF TGTGCCAGCAGCCAAGATAGCTTGGTTTACGGCTACACCTTC TRBJ1-2 TRBV7-9 NA NA
CASSREGSSEQYF TGCGCCAGCAGTCGGGAGGGAAGCAGCGAGCAGTACTTC TRBJ2-7 TRBV5-1 NA TRBD2
CASSSRDRGHNSPLHF TGTGCCAGCAGTTCCCGGGACAGGGGCCATAATTCACCCCTCCACTTT TRBJ1-6 TRBV28 NA TRBD1
CSVRAGNQPQHF TGCAGCGTTCGTGCAGGGAATCAGCCCCAGCATTTT TRBJ1-5 TRBV29-1 NA NA
CASKGTSGSYEQYF TGTGCCAGCAAAGGGACTAGCGGGAGTTACGAGCAGTACTTC TRBJ2-7 TRBV19 NA TRBD2
CASSPPDRVVGEQYF TGTGCCAGCTCACCACCGGACAGGGTGGTAGGCGAGCAGTACTTC TRBJ2-7 TRBV18 few TRBD1
CASSELFVSPGEQFF TGTGCCAGCAGTGAACTCTTTGTGTCACCGGGTGAGCAGTTCTTC TRBJ2-1 TRBV6-1 NA NA
CASSSLGTFGNTIYF TGTGCCAGCAGTTCGCTTGGGACTTTTGGAAACACCATATATTTT TRBJ1-3 TRBV6-5 NA NA
CASSQVATSGGARNTGELFF TGCGCCAGCAGCCAAGTGGCCACTAGCGGGGGGGCGAGGAACACCGGGGAGCTGTTTTTT TRBJ2-2 TRBV4-3 NA TRBD2
CASSLGSQMNTEAFF TGTGCCAGCAGCTTAGGTTCACAAATGAACACTGAAGCTTTCTTT TRBJ1-1 TRBV7-2 few NA
CASSPLQRGGGELFF TGTGCCAGCAGTCCCCTACAAAGAGGTGGCGGGGAGCTGTTTTTT TRBJ2-2 TRBV28 NA NA
CASSLQGATNEKLFF TGTGCCAGCAGTTTACAGGGGGCAACTAATGAAAAACTGTTTTTT TRBJ1-4 TRBV27 few TRBD1
CASSFGVGGRGYTF TGTGCCAGCAGCTTCGGGGTCGGGGGGCGAGGCTACACCTTC TRBJ1-2 TRBV5-6 NA NA
CASSTPGTGALQPQHF TGTGCCAGTAGTACACCCGGGACAGGGGCCCTTCAGCCCCAGCATTTT TRBJ1-5 TRBV19 NA TRBD1
CASSPGQGNTGELFF TGTGCCAGCAGCCCAGGACAGGGGAACACCGGGGAGCTGTTTTTT TRBJ2-2 TRBV7-9 NA TRBD1
CASSRGAEPTYEQYF TGCGCCAGCAGCCGCGGGGCGGAACCAACCTACGAGCAGTACTTC TRBJ2-7 TRBV4-1 NA NA
CASSFFRDRAPGELFF TGTGCCAGCAGTTTTTTTAGGGACAGGGCCCCCGGGGAGCTGTTTTTT TRBJ2-2 TRBV27 NA TRBD1
CASSQLGDLGHEQFF TGTGCCAGCAGCCAACTAGGAGATTTGGGTCATGAGCAGTTCTTC TRBJ2-1 TRBV4-2 NA NA
CASSPGGANEQFF TGTGCCAGCAGCCCAGGCGGGGCCAATGAGCAGTTCTTC TRBJ2-1 TRBV9 NA NA
CASSPRNVRVENQPQHF TGTGCCAGCAGCCCAAGAAATGTCAGGGTGGAGAATCAGCCCCAGCATTTT TRBJ1-5 TRBV4-2 NA NA
CASSKTPNTGELFF TGTGCCAGCAGCAAGACACCGAACACCGGGGAGCTGTTTTTT TRBJ2-2 TRBV6-1 NA NA
CASSLLRDSSYEQYF TGTGCCAGCAGCTTACTCCGGGACAGCTCCTACGAGCAGTACTTC TRBJ2-7 TRBV5-4 NA TRBD1
CASNIGGAPYNEQFF TGTGCCAGCAACATCGGGGGTGCGCCCTACAATGAGCAGTTCTTC TRBJ2-1 TRBV9 NA NA
CASTPKGIVGTEAFF TGTGCCAGCACTCCTAAGGGGATTGTTGGGACTGAAGCTTTCTTT TRBJ1-1 TRBV27 NA NA
CASSFGQGIINYGYTF TGTGCCAGCAGTTTCGGACAGGGCATCATTAACTATGGCTACACCTTC TRBJ1-2 TRBV28 NA TRBD1
CASSLEQGYGYTF TGCGCCAGCAGCTTGGAACAGGGGTATGGCTACACCTTC TRBJ1-2 TRBV5-1 NA TRBD1
CASSQGGLENTIYF TGCGCCAGCAGCCAGGGGGGGTTGGAAAACACCATATATTTT TRBJ1-3 TRBV4-1 NA NA
CASSLAAGTDTQYF TGCGCCAGCAGCTTGGCGGCGGGTACAGATACGCAGTATTTT TRBJ2-3 TRBV5-1 NA NA
CASSFAGTANTGELFF TGTGCCAGCAGCTTTGCCGGGACAGCGAACACCGGGGAGCTGTTTTTT TRBJ2-2 TRBV11-3 NA TRBD1
CSVKGQGNNEQYF TGCAGCGTTAAGGGACAGGGAAATAACGAGCAGTACTTC TRBJ2-7 TRBV29-1 NA TRBD1
CASSPEGSNQPQHF TGTGCCAGCTCACCAGAGGGCAGTAATCAGCCCCAGCATTTT TRBJ1-5 TRBV18 NA NA
CSVDIGTGGSGNTIYF TGCAGCGTTGATATAGGGACAGGCGGCTCTGGAAACACCATATATTTT TRBJ1-3 TRBV29-1 NA TRBD1
CASRTGSNQPQHF TGTGCCAGCAGGACAGGTAGCAATCAGCCCCAGCATTTT TRBJ1-5 TRBV28 NA NA
CAWRTGGAYGYTF TGTGCCTGGAGGACAGGGGGGGCCTATGGCTACACCTTC TRBJ1-2 TRBV30 NA TRBD1
CASSLDGGARDTQYF TGTGCCAGCAGCTTAGACGGGGGGGCCAGAGATACGCAGTATTTT TRBJ2-3 TRBV7-2 NA TRBD2
CASSWTRTGGYTEAFF TGCGCCAGCAGCTGGACAAGGACAGGGGGCTATACTGAAGCTTTCTTT TRBJ1-1 TRBV5-1 NA TRBD1
CASSFPGQISGANVLTF TGTGCCAGCAGCTTTCCGGGACAGATCTCTGGGGCCAACGTCCTGACTTTC TRBJ2-6 TRBV7-9 NA TRBD1
CASLAGDTGLSGNTIYF TGTGCCAGTTTGGCTGGGGACACCGGTCTCTCTGGAAACACCATATATTTT TRBJ1-3 TRBV19 NA NA
CASSFTGDSYEQYF TGCGCCAGCAGCTTTACAGGGGATTCCTACGAGCAGTACTTC TRBJ2-7 TRBV5-1 NA TRBD1
CASSDLGGSSYEQYF TGTGCCAGCAGTGACTTGGGCGGGAGCTCCTACGAGCAGTACTTC TRBJ2-7 TRBV2 NA TRBD2
CASSLGGPGETQYF TGTGCCAGCAGCTTAGGCGGGCCGGGAGAGACCCAGTACTTC TRBJ2-5 TRBV7-2 NA NA
CAGTGTANTGELFF TGTGCCGGCACCGGGACAGCTAACACCGGGGAGCTGTTTTTT TRBJ2-2 TRBV6-1 NA TRBD1